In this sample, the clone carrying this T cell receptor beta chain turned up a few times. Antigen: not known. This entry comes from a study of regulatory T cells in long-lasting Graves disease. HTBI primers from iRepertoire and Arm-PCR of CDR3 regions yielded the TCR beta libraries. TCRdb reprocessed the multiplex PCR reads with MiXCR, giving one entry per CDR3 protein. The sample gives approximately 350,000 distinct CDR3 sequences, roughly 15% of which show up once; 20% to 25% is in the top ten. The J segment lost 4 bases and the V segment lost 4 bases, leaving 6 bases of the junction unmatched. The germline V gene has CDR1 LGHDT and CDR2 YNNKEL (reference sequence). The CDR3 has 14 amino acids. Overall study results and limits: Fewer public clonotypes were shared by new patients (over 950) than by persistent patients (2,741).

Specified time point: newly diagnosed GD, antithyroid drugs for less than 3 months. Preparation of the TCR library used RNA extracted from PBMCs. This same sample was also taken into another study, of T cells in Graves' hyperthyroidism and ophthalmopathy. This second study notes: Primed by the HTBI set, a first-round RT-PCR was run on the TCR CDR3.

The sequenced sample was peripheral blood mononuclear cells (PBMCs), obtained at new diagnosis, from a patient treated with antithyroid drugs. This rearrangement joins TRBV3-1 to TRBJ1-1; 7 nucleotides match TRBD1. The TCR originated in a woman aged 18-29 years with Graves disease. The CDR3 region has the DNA TGTGCCAGCAGCCCCCTGCAGGGGGGCACTGAAGCTTTCTTT. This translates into CASSPLQGGTEAFF.